This T cell receptor beta chain came from a study of spatial heterogeneity in lung cancer. As for the study in general: TCR transcript abundance in tumor regions was strongly correlated with the T cell module score obtained from matched bulk RNA-seq. Study observations and caveats: Tumor mutation counts were tracked by expanded intratumoral alpha and beta TCR counts.

V lost 6 bases, J lost 9 bases, and 14 bases stayed unmatched. Germline loops: CDR1 DFQATT, CDR2 SNEGSKA (reference sequence). The CDR3 loop spans 14 amino acids. This clonotype is labeled medium-sized. Its antigen is as yet unknown. Time point of the sample: sample taken at primary tumor resection. Via MiXCR, TCRdb re-called the 5' RACE reads, giving one row per CDR3 protein. The sample records around 18,000 distinct CDR3 sequences, roughly 6% being singletons. The input for sequencing was lung tumor tissue, taken at surgery. This sequence joins TRBV20-1 and TRBJ2-1; 7 positions agree with TRBD2. This TCR derives from a female donor with early-stage non-small cell lung cancer. The CDR3 here is CSAKRLRETSEQFF. CDR3 bases: TGCAGTGCGAAGCGGTTGCGGGAGACTTCTGAGCAGTTCTTC.